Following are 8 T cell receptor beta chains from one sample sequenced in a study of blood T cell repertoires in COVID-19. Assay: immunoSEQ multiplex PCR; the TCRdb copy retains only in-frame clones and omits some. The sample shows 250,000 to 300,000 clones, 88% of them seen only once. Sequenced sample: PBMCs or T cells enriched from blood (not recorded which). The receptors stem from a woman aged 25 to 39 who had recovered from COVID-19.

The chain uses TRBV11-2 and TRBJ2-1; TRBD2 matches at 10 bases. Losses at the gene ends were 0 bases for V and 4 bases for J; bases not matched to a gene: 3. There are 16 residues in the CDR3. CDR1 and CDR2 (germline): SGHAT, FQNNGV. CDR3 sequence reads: CASSLDPAGGYNEQFF. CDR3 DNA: TGTGCCAGCAGCTTAGATCCAGCGGGGGGGTACAATGAGCAGTTCTTC.

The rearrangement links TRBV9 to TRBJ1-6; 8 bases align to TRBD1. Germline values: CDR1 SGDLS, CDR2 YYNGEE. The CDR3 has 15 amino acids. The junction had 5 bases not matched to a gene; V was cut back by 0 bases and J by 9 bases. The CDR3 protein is CASSVGTGGFSPLHF. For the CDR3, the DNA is TGTGCCAGCAGCGTAGGTACAGGGGGGTTTTCACCCCTCCACTTT.

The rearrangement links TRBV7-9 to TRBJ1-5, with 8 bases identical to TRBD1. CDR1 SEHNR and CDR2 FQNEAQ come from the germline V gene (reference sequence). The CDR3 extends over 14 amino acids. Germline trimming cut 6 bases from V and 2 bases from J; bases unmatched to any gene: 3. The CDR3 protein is CASSMTGGNQPQHF. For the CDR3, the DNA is TGTGCCAGCAGTATGACAGGGGGCAATCAGCCCCAGCATTTT.

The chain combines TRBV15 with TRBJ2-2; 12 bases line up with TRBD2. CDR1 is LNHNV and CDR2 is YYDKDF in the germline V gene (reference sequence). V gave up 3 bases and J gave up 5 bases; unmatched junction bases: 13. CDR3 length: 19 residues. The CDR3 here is CATSRRGLAGLTVTGELFF. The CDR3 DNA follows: TGTGCCACCAGCAGGAGGGGACTAGCGGGTCTTACGGTAACCGGGGAGCTGTTTTTT. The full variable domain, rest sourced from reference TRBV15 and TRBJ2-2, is DAMVIQNPRYQVTQFGKPVTLSCSQTLNHNVMYWYQQKSSQAPKLLFHYYDKDFNNEADTPDNFQSRRPNTSFCFLDIRSPGLGDTAMYLCATSRRGLAGLTVTGELFFGEGSRLTVL.

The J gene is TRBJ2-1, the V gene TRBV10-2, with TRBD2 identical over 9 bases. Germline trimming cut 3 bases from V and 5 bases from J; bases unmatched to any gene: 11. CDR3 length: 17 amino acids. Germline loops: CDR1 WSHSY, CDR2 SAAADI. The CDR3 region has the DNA TGCGCCAGCAGTGATCTAGCGGGATACTTTAACAACAATGAGCAGTTCTTC. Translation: CASSDLAGYFNNNEQFF.

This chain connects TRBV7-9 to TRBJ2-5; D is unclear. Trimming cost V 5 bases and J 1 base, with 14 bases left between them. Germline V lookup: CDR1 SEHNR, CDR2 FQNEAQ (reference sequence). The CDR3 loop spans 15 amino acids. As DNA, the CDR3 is TGTGCCAGCAGCCCATTTGCGAGTACCCAAGAGACCCAGTACTTC. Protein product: CASSPFASTQETQYF.

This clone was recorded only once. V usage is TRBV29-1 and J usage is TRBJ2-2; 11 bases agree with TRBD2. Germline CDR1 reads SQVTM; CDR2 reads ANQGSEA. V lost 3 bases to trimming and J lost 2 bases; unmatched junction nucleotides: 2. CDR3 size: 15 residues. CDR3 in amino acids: CSVEGLADNTGELFF. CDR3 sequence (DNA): TGCAGCGTTGAGGGACTAGCGGATAACACCGGGGAGCTGTTTTTT.

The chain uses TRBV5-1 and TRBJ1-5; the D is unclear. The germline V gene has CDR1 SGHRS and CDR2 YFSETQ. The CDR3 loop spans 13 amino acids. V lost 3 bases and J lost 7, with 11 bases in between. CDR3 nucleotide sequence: TGCGCCAGCAGCTACGGAGGTGCACAGCCCCAGCATTTT. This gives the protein CASSYGGAQPQHF.